The 21 T cell receptor beta chains presented below share a single source sample, sequenced in a study of T cells after yellow fever vaccination. TCRdb analysed the 5' RACE reads with MiXCR anew, one entry per CDR3 protein. The sample lists 450,000 to 600,000 distinct CDR3 sequences; approximately 13% were seen once. The material was PBMCs, obtained on the day of the yellow fever booster vaccination. The receptors originated from a man aged 25 to 45 who received the YFV17D yellow fever vaccine.

The V call is TRBV28, the J call TRBJ2-6, with 7 bases matching TRBD2. This CDR3 comprises 16 residues. In germline, CDR1 is MDHEN, CDR2 SYDVKM. V lost 11 bases to trimming and J lost 3 bases; unmatched junction nucleotides: 13. The CDR3 nucleotides read TGTGCCGTGCCCGGGGAGGGTAGGTTTGGGGCCAACGTCCTGACTTTC. It translates to CAVPGEGRFGANVLTF.

This clonotype appeared a few times. The rearrangement uses TRBV5-4 and TRBJ2-7; D is uncertain. Trimming stripped 1 base from V and 3 bases from J, with 14 bases between. Germline assignment: CDR1 SGHNT and CDR2 YYREEE (reference sequence). CDR3 length: 15 amino acids. The CDR3 DNA is TGTGCCAGCAGCTTGAACCTAGTAGAAAACTACGAGCAGTACTTC. It codes for CASSLNLVENYEQYF.

This clonotype was counted a few times. The chain employs TRBV13 and TRBJ2-1; D is unresolved. V was cut by 5 bases and J by 0 bases, with 17 bases left in between. This CDR3 is 17 amino acids long. In germline, CDR1 is PRHDT, CDR2 FYEKMQ (reference sequence). The CDR3 DNA sequence: TGTGCCAGCAGCCCCCCCCCGACACCGCTCTCCTACAATGAGCAGTTCTTC. Amino acid sequence: CASSPPPTPLSYNEQFF.

This clonotype was seen more than once but under ten times. V is TRBV4-3 and J is TRBJ2-1; D gene uncertain. Germline V gene sequence: CDR1 LGHNA, CDR2 YSLEER. The CDR3 loop spans 15 amino acids. The V and J ends lost 3 bases and 0 bases respectively, with 9 bases between them. The CDR3 sequence is CASSQYYSSYNEQFF. The CDR3 coding sequence is TGCGCCAGCAGCCAGTACTATAGCTCCTACAATGAGCAGTTCTTC.

This chain uses TRBV10-3 with TRBJ2-3, with a tentative D call TRBD2 (6 bases). Deletions cut 3 bases from V and 4 bases from J, with 20 bases between. From germline, CDR1 is ENHRY and CDR2 SYGVKD. The CDR3 consists of 17 residues. The CDR3 bases are TGTGCCATCAGTGACCTGGGGGGTAGCTGGATCGCAGATACGCAGTATTTT. Its translation is CAISDLGGSWIADTQYF.

This clonotype was seen more than once but under ten times. This sequence joins TRBV7-2 and TRBJ1-5; the D gene is possibly TRBD1 (5 bases). Looked up from germline, CDR1 is SGHTA and CDR2 is FQGNSA. Trimming stripped 4 bases from V and 2 bases from J, with 9 bases between. This CDR3 region has 14 residues. The CDR3: CASSYQGGNQPQHF. The CDR3 DNA is TGTGCCAGCAGCTACCAGGGAGGCAATCAGCCCCAGCATTTT.

In this sample, this clonotype turned up many times. V and J are TRBV7-3 and TRBJ2-1; TRBD2 aligns across 7 bases. CDR1 and CDR2 from the germline V gene are SGHTA and FQGTGA. The CDR3 is made up of 15 amino acids. The V segment lost 2 bases and the J segment 8 bases; nucleotides outside the gene matches: 9. The DNA for the CDR3 is TGTGCCAGCAGCTTAGGACTAGTCGGACCCGATGAGCAGTTCTTC. Its translation is CASSLGLVGPDEQFF.

This chain uses TRBV3-1 with TRBJ1-2; weak D call: TRBD1 (6 bases). This CDR3 has 13 residues. Deletions cut 6 bases from V and 7 bases from J, with 15 bases between. CDR1 is LGHDT and CDR2 is YNNKEL in the germline V gene (reference sequence). The CDR3 region is CASSPDLGAGYTF. CDR3 bases: TGTGCCAGCAGTCCGGATTTGGGGGCTGGCTACACCTTC.

V gene TRBV30 combines with J gene TRBJ2-3; D is uncertain. Germline V CDR1 and CDR2: GTSNPN, SVGIG (reference sequence). Trimming removed 2 bases from V and 5 bases from J, with 11 bases in between. The CDR3 is 13 residues long. The CDR3 DNA is TGTGCCTGGAGTAGGGTCTCTCGAGATACGCAGTATTTT. This encodes CAWSRVSRDTQYF.

The chain recombines TRBV12-3 or TRBV12-4 with TRBJ1-5, with 11 bases lining up with TRBD1. Trimming removed 4 bases from V and 1 base from J; junction bases left unmatched: 0. The CDR3 consists of 15 residues. For the CDR3, the DNA is TGTGCCAGCAGTTGGGACAGGGGGAGCAATCAGCCCCAGCATTTT. Encoded protein: CASSWDRGSNQPQHF.

This clonotype was found a few times. V and J are TRBV20-1 and TRBJ2-1; possibly TRBD1 for D (6 bases). Germline V lookup: CDR1 DFQATT, CDR2 SNEGSKA (reference sequence). The CDR3 totals 16 residues. Trimming removed 1 base from V and 6 bases from J, with 19 bases in between. CDR3 coding DNA: TGCAGTGCTAGAGGCCCAGGGGAAGTCAACCGCAATGAGCAGTTCTTC. As protein: CSARGPGEVNRNEQFF.

V usage is TRBV12-3 or TRBV12-4 and J usage is TRBJ1-1; maybe TRBD1 (6 bases). Trimming took off 3 bases at V and 6 bases at J, with 14 bases between the two ends. The CDR3 is 14 residues long. The CDR3: CASSFSVDSAEAFF. The DNA of the CDR3 is TGTGCCAGCAGTTTTTCGGTGGACAGCGCTGAAGCTTTCTTT.

This clonotype has just a few counts. The chain links TRBV7-2 to TRBJ1-6; D is possibly TRBD1 (6 bases). The length of the CDR3 is 15 residues. Trimming left V 5 bases short and J 8 bases short, with 16 bases between. Germline CDR1 SGHTA, CDR2 FQGNSA. The CDR3 region has the DNA TGTGCCAGCAGCCGAGGGTGGGGGGCCGATTCACCCCTCCACTTT. This sequence encodes CASSRGWGADSPLHF.

The chain has TRBV27 and TRBJ1-5; perhaps TRBD1 as D (5 bases). V shed 2 bases and J shed 2 bases, with 10 bases lying between them. The CDR3 is made up of 15 amino acids. Looked up from germline, CDR1 is MNHEY and CDR2 is SMNVEV (reference sequence). CDR3 bases: TGTGCCAGCAGTTTACGGGGGGAGGGCAATCAGCCCCAGCATTTT. Protein sequence: CASSLRGEGNQPQHF.

CDR3 amino acids: CASSFLDGTSTDTQYF. DNA for the CDR3: TGTGCCAGCAGTTTTCTCGACGGGACCAGCACAGATACGCAGTATTTT. J is TRBJ2-3 and V is TRBV27, with D perhaps TRBD1 or TRBD2 (5 bases each). Germline V gene lookup returns CDR1 MNHEY and CDR2 SMNVEV (reference sequence). The CDR3 covers 16 residues. Trimming left V 3 bases short and J 0 bases short, with 13 bases between.

The V and J genes are TRBV20-1 and TRBJ2-5; TRBD2 might be the D (6 bases). Germline CDR1 reads DFQATT; CDR2 reads SNEGSKA (reference sequence). This CDR3 is built from 13 residues. In DNA form, the CDR3 reads TGCAGCATGGAGTCTAGCGTTCTGGAGACCCAGTACTTC. Translated: CSMESSVLETQYF.

The chain is built from TRBV20-1 and TRBJ1-1, with a weak D call TRBD1 (5 bases). This CDR3 has 13 residues. In germline, CDR1 is DFQATT, CDR2 SNEGSKA (reference sequence). Trimming removed 4 bases at V and 3 bases at J, with 12 bases between. DNA for the CDR3: TGCAGTGCTACCCCGGGGGGGGACACTGAAGCTTTCTTT. It yields the protein CSATPGGDTEAFF.

The chain couples TRBV12-3 or TRBV12-4 to TRBJ2-1; 7 nucleotides align to TRBD2. CDR3 length equals 14 residues. The V segment lost 7 bases and the J segment 9 bases; nucleotides outside the gene matches: 12. The CDR3 spells CASTRAGDSGEQFF. CDR3 in DNA: TGTGCCAGCACTCGGGCGGGAGATTCCGGTGAGCAGTTCTTC.

This clonotype was observed a few times. This chain uses TRBV20-1 with TRBJ1-1, with D possibly being TRBD1 (5 bases). Germline V gene data show CDR1 as DFQATT and CDR2 as SNEGSKA (reference sequence). The V and J ends lost 6 bases and 3 bases respectively, with 14 bases between them. There are 13 residues in the CDR3. In DNA, the CDR3 is TGCAGTGCCTCGTCAGGGAGGGACACTGAAGCTTTCTTT. The encoded protein is CSASSGRDTEAFF.

The table lists this clonotype with a few counts. This chain uses TRBV14 with TRBJ2-5; D might be TRBD1 (5 bases). From germline, CDR1 is SGHDN and CDR2 FVKESK. V was clipped by 4 bases and J by 7 bases, with 13 bases between them. There are 13 residues in the CDR3. The CDR3 DNA is TGTGCCAGCAGCCTGACAGTCGTCGGGACCCAGTACTTC. This gives the protein CASSLTVVGTQYF.

In its sample, this clonotype was seen many times. The rearrangement links TRBV29-1 to TRBJ1-1, with 7 bases fitting TRBD1. The length of the CDR3 is 13 residues. Trimming cost V 4 bases and J 0 bases; bases outside gene matches: 2. Per germline, CDR1 SQVTM and CDR2 ANQGSEA. The CDR3 region has the DNA TGCAGCGTTGCGACAGGGATGAACACTGAAGCTTTCTTT. Its protein product is CSVATGMNTEAFF.